The 14 T cell receptor beta chains given below trace back to one sample, sequenced in a study of yellow fever vaccine responses in identical twins. TCRdb processed the RT-PCR reads anew with MiXCR; each CDR3 protein has one entry. This sample has approximately 32,000 distinct CDR3 sequences, with about 63% found just once. Specimen: T cells from blood (PBMCs), unsorted or a sorted subset (not recorded which), collected before or after yellow fever vaccination (not recorded which). The receptors derive from a young woman who received the yellow fever vaccine.

The chain recombines TRBV11-1 with TRBJ2-7; D remains ambiguous. The CDR3 contains 15 residues. Germline CDR1 reads SGHAT; CDR2 reads FQDESV (reference sequence). Trimming stripped 2 bases from V and 2 bases from J, with 13 bases between. CDR3 region: CASSLNSTDAYEQYV. Here the CDR3 DNA reads TGTGCCAGCAGCTTAAATAGCACAGATGCCTACGAGCAGTACGTC.

This clonotype was counted between two and nine times. V gene TRBV30 combines with J gene TRBJ1-1; TRBD1 aligns across 7 bases. Per germline, CDR1 GTSNPN and CDR2 SVGIG (reference sequence). The trim removed 3 bases at V and 4 bases at J, leaving 5 bases unmatched. This CDR3 region has 13 residues. DNA for the CDR3: TGTGCCTGGAGGACAGGGCGGTTCACTGAAGCTTTCTTT. Translating gives CAWRTGRFTEAFF.

The J gene is TRBJ2-1, the V gene TRBV5-1; 8 nucleotides line up with TRBD1. The CDR3 loop spans 15 amino acids. V shed 0 bases, J shed 3 bases, and the junction held 2 bases outside the gene matches. CDR1 is SGHRS and CDR2 is YFSETQ in the germline V gene. The CDR3 DNA sequence: TGCGCCAGCAGCTTGGGTGGACAGGGCTACAATGAGCAGTTCTTC. It specifies CASSLGGQGYNEQFF.

The chain combines TRBV14 with TRBJ2-2; TRBD2 matches 12 bases. The V gene end was trimmed by 4 bases and the J gene end by 1 base; junction bases not matched to a gene: 7. The CDR3 loop spans 18 amino acids. The germline V gene encodes CDR1 SGHDN and CDR2 FVKESK. In DNA, the CDR3 is TGTGCCAGCAGCCGTTCCCTACTAGCGGGAGGGAACACCGGGGAGCTGTTTTTT. As protein: CASSRSLLAGGNTGELFF.

This clonotype was detected a few times. The CDR3: CAISEGGWSTNQPQHF. Written as DNA, the CDR3 is TGTGCCATCAGTGAAGGGGGTTGGTCTACGAATCAGCCCCAGCATTTT. The chain combines TRBV10-3 with TRBJ1-5; D perhaps matches TRBD1 (6 bases). The CDR3 has 16 amino acids. CDR1 is ENHRY, CDR2 SYGVKD, per germline. V lost 3 bases to trimming and J lost 4 bases, with 16 bases between them.

DNA for the CDR3: TGCGCCAGCAGTGAGGCAGGGGGGAGAGAGACCCAGTACTTC. Translated: CASSEAGGRETQYF. The chain combines TRBV10-1 with TRBJ2-5, with a weak D call TRBD1 (7 bases). The CDR3 extends over 14 amino acids. Germline CDR1 reads WNHNN; CDR2 reads SYGVQD (reference sequence). With 2 bases removed from V and 4 bases from J, the gap between germline ends came to 11 bases.

This clonotype was detected a few times. The V and J genes are TRBV4-1 and TRBJ1-2, with a tentative D call TRBD1 (5 bases). V dropped 6 bases and J dropped 5 bases, with 16 bases sitting between them. Per the germline V gene, CDR1 is MGHRA and CDR2 is YSYEKL. The CDR3 has 14 residues. CDR3 DNA: TGCGCCAGCAGTGACTTTGGGGCGGAGTATGGCTACACCTTC. Translation: CASSDFGAEYGYTF.

The chain recombines TRBV18 with TRBJ2-7; D is perhaps TRBD1 (6 bases). Deletions cut 10 bases from V and 4 bases from J, with 14 bases between. In germline, CDR1 is KGHSH, CDR2 LQKENI. The CDR3 sequence is 12 residues long. CDR3 nucleotides: TGTGCCACCAGGGGCGGCAGTTACGAGCAGTACTTC. It encodes CATRGGSYEQYF.

The chain's CDR3 is CATSKGLAGVIDTGELFF. DNA of the CDR3: TGTGCCACCAGTAAGGGACTAGCGGGAGTAATAGACACCGGGGAGCTGTTTTTT. This rearrangement joins TRBV24-1 to TRBJ2-2, with 14 bases aligning to TRBD2. V shed 6 bases and J 3 bases; nucleotides not matched to a gene: 8. This CDR3 has 18 amino acids. Germline V gene lookup returns CDR1 KGHDR and CDR2 SFDVKD.

The chain carries TRBV4-1 and TRBJ1-6; tentative D call: TRBD1 (5 bases). The V gene's germline CDR1 is MGHRA and CDR2 YSYEKL. This CDR3 has 17 residues. V gave up 4 bases and J gave up 5 bases, with 18 bases separating them. CDR3 in amino acids: CASSLTGTGENNSPLHF. The CDR3 DNA reads TGCGCCAGCAGCCTTACCGGGACGGGGGAAAATAATTCACCCCTCCACTTT.

As DNA, the CDR3 is TGTGCCAGCAGTTTGACCGACAGGGATAACTATGGCTACACCTTC. Encoded protein: CASSLTDRDNYGYTF. This chain joins TRBV27 and TRBJ1-2; 7 bases agree with TRBD1. This CDR3 spans 15 amino acids. V trimming: 3 bases; J trimming: 1 base; junction bases outside the gene matches: 5. Germline loops: CDR1 MNHEY, CDR2 SMNVEV (reference sequence).

A word on this clonotype: The junction differs from germline at one of its ends, possibly a read error. The V gene is TRBV3-1, the J gene TRBJ1-4; D is unclear. The CDR3 is 15 residues long. Germline loops: CDR1 LGHDT, CDR2 YNNKEL (reference sequence). The chain's CDR3 is CASSQGVATNEKLFF. CDR3 nucleotides: TGTGCCAGCAGCCAAGGGGTTGCAACTAATGAAAAACTTTTTTTT. Together with reference TRBV3-1 and TRBJ1-4, the CDR3 gives the full variable domain: DTAVSQTPKYLVTQMGNDKSIKCEQNLGHDTMYWYKQDSKKFLKIMFSYNNKELIINETVPNRFSPKSPDKAHLNLHINSLELGDSAVYFCASSQGVATNEKLFFGSGTQLSVL.

This clonotype came up a few times. The J gene is TRBJ1-1, the V gene TRBV6-1, with 7 positions matching TRBD1. The CDR3 is made up of 17 amino acids. V trimming: 6 bases; J trimming: 0 bases; junction bases outside the gene matches: 13. Germline CDR1 reads MNHNS; CDR2 reads SASEGT. The DNA for the CDR3 is TGTGCCAGCAGACGCCTTAACAGGGGAGGTATGAACACTGAAGCTTTCTTT. This codes for CASRRLNRGGMNTEAFF.

The chain couples TRBV29-1 to TRBJ1-2; TRBD1 matches at 7 bases. Germline loops: CDR1 SQVTM, CDR2 ANQGSEA. The ends lost 7 bases at V and 8 bases at J; junction bases unmatched: 13. The CDR3 contains 13 residues. The CDR3 protein is CSAEQGRRDGYTF. The CDR3 DNA sequence: TGCAGCGCCGAACAGGGGAGGAGAGACGGCTACACCTTC.